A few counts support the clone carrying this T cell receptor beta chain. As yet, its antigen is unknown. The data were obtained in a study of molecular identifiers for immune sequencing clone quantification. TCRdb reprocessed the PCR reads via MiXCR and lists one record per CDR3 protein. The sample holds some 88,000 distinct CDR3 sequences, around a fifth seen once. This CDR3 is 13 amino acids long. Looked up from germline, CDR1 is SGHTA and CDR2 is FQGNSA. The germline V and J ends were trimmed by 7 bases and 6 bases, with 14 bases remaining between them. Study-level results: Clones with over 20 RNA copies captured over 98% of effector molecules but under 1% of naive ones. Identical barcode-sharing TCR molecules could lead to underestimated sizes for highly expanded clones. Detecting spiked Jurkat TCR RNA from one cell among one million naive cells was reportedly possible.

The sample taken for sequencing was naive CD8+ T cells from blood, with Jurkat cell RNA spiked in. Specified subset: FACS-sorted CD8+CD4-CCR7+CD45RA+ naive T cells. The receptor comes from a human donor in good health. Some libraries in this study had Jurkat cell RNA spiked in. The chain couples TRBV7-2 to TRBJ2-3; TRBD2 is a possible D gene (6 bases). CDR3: CASNTWGVDTQYF. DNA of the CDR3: TGTGCCAGCAACACCTGGGGGGTGGATACGCAGTATTTT.